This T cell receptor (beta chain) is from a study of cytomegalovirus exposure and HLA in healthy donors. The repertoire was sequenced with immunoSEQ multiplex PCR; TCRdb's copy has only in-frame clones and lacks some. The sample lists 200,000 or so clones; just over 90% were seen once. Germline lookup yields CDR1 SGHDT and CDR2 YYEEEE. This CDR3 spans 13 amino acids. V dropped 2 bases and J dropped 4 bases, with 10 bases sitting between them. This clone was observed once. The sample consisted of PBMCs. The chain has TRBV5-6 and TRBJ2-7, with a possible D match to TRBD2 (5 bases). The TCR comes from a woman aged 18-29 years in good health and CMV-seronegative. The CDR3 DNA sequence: TGTGCCAGCAGCTTATTGGGGAGTTACGAGCAGTACTTC. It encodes CASSLLGSYEQYF.